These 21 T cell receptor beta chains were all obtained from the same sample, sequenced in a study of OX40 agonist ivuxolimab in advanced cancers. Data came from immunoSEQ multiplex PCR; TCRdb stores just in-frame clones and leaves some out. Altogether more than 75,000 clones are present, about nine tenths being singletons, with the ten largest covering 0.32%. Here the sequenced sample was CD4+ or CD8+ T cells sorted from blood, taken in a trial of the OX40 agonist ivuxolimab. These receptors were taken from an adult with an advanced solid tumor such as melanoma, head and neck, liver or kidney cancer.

This CDR3 is CASSFGGLAGGLAKNIQYF. DNA of the CDR3: TGTGCCAGCAGTTTCGGGGGACTAGCGGGAGGATTAGCCAAAAACATTCAGTACTTC. The rearrangement joins TRBV28 to TRBJ2-4; 15 bases are a match to TRBD2. The V gene's germline CDR1 is MDHEN and CDR2 SYDVKM. V dropped 3 bases and J dropped 0; count of bases not matched to a gene: 6. The CDR3 runs 19 residues.

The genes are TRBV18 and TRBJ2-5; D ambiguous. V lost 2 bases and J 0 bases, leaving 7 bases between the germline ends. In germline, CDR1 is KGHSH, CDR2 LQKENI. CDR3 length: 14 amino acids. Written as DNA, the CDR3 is TGTGCCAGCTCACCAGATCTGAACCAAGAGACCCAGTACTTC. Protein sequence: CASSPDLNQETQYF. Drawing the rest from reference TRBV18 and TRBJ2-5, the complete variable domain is NAGVMQNPRHLVRRRGQEARLRCSPMKGHSHVYWYRQLPEEGLKFMVYLQKENIIDESGMPKERFSAEFPKEGPSILRIQQVVRGDSAAYFCASSPDLNQETQYFGPGTRLLVL.

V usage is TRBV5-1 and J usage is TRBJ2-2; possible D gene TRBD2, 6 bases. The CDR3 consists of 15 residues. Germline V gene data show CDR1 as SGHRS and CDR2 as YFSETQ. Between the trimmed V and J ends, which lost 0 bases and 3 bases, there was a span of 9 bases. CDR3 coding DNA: TGCGCCAGCAGCTTGGTTAGCGGATACACCGGGGAGCTGTTTTTT. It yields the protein CASSLVSGYTGELFF.

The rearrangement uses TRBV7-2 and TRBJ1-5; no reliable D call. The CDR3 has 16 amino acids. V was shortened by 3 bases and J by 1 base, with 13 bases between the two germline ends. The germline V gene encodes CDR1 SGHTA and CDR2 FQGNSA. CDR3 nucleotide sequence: TGTGCCAGCAGCTTTGGGGTGTTTCGAAGCAATCAGCCCCAGCATTTT. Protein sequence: CASSFGVFRSNQPQHF.

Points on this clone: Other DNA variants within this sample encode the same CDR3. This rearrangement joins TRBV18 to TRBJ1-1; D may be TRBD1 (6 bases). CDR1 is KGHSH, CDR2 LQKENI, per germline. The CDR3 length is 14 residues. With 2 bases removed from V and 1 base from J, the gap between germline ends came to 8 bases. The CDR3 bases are TGTGCCAGCTCACCAGGACAGCAGAACACTGAAGCTTTCTTT. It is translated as CASSPGQQNTEAFF.

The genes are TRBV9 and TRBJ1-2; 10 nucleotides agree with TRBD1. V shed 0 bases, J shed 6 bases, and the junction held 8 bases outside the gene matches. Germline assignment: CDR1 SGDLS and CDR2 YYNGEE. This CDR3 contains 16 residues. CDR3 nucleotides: TGTGCCAGCAGCGTAGGAGGGGACAGGGGTATCCATGGCTACACCTTC. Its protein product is CASSVGGDRGIHGYTF. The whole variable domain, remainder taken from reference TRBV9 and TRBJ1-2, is DSGVTQTPKHLITATGQRVTLRCSPRSGDLSVYWYQQSLDQGLQFLIQYYNGEERAKGNILERFSAQQFPDLHSELNLSSLELGDSALYFCASSVGGDRGIHGYTFGSGTRLTVV.

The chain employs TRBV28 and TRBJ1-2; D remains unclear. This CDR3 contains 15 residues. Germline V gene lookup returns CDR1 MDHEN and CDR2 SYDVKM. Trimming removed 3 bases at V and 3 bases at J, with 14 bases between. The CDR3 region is CASSLTMLSDYGYTF. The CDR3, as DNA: TGTGCCAGCAGTTTGACAATGCTCAGTGACTATGGCTACACCTTC.

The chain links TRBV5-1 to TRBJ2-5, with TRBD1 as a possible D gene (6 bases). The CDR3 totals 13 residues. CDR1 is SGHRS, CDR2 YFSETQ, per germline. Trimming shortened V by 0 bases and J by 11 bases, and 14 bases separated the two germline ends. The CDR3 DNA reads TGCGCCAGCAGCTTGGAGACAGGCGACAAACAGTACTTC. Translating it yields CASSLETGDKQYF.

CDR3 in amino acids: CASSEVGGGYQDTQYF. CDR3 DNA: TGTGCCAGCAGTGAAGTTGGCGGGGGGTACCAGGATACGCAGTATTTT. The V call is TRBV6-1, the J call TRBJ2-3; the match to TRBD2 covers 8 bases. CDR1 and CDR2 (germline): MNHNS, SASEGT. The CDR3 spans 16 residues. The V and J ends lost 1 base and 6 bases, in that order; junction bases with no gene match: 9.

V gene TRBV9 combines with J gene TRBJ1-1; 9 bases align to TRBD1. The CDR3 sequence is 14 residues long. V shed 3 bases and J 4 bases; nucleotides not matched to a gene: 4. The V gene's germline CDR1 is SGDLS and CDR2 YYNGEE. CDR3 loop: CASSAGDRVTEAFF. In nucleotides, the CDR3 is TGTGCCAGCAGCGCGGGGGACAGGGTCACTGAAGCTTTCTTT.

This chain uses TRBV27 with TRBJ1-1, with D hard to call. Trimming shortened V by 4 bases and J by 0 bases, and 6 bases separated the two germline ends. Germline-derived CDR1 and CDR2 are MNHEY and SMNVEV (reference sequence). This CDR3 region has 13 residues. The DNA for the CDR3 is TGTGCCAGCAGTTCCATTTTGAACACTGAAGCTTTCTTT. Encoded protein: CASSSILNTEAFF.

The CDR3 loop reads CASGTSIVDTQYF. CDR3 nucleotide sequence: TGTGCCAGCGGGACTAGCATTGTGGATACGCAGTATTTT. The rearrangement joins TRBV7-9 to TRBJ2-3; 9 bases are a match to TRBD2. Germline V gives CDR1 SEHNR, CDR2 FQNEAQ (reference sequence). With V trimmed by 8 bases and J by 6 bases, 6 bases remained unmatched. The CDR3 is 13 amino acids.

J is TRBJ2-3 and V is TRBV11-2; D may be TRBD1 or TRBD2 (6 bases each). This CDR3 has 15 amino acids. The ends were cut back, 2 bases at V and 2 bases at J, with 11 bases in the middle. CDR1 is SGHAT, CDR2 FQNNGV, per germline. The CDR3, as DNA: TGTGCCAGCAGCTTAAGTGGGGGGCCCACAGATACGCAGTATTTT. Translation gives CASSLSGGPTDTQYF.

Written as DNA, the CDR3 is TGCAGCGTTGAAGGCGGGGGGCATGGCTACACCTTC. This encodes CSVEGGGHGYTF. This sequence joins TRBV29-1 and TRBJ1-2; D may be TRBD1 (6 bases). The V gene's germline CDR1 is SQVTM and CDR2 ANQGSEA. The CDR3 contains 12 residues. V was clipped by 1 base and J by 6 bases, with 9 bases between them.

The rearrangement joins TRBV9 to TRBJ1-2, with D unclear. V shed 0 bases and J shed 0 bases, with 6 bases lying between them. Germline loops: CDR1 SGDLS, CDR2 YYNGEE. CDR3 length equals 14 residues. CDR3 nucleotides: TGTGCCAGCAGCGTAGTCGAAGCTAACTATGGCTACACCTTC. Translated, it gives CASSVVEANYGYTF. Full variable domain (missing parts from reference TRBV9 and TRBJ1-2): DSGVTQTPKHLITATGQRVTLRCSPRSGDLSVYWYQQSLDQGLQFLIQYYNGEERAKGNILERFSAQQFPDLHSELNLSSLELGDSALYFCASSVVEANYGYTFGSGTRLTVV.

CDR3 nucleotide sequence: TGTGCCTGGAGGGGAAGTTATCTCGTAGAAGCTTTCTTT. Protein sequence: CAWRGSYLVEAFF. V usage is TRBV30 and J usage is TRBJ1-1; no clear D gene. The CDR3 length is 13 residues. V lost 3 bases and J lost 8, with 16 bases in between. Germline V CDR1 and CDR2: GTSNPN, SVGIG (reference sequence).

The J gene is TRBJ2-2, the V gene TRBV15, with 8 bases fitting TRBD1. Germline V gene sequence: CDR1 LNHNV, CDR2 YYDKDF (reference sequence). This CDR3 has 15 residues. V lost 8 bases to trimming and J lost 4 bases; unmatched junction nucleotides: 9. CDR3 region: CATQSGGRSTGELFF. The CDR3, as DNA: TGTGCCACCCAGTCAGGGGGCAGGTCCACCGGGGAGCTGTTTTTT.

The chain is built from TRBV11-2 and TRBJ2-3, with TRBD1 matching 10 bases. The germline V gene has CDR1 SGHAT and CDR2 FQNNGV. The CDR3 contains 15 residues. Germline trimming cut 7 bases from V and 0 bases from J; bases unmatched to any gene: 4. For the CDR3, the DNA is TGTGCCAGCACCCGACAGGGGGCTAGCACAGATACGCAGTATTTT. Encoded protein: CASTRQGASTDTQYF.

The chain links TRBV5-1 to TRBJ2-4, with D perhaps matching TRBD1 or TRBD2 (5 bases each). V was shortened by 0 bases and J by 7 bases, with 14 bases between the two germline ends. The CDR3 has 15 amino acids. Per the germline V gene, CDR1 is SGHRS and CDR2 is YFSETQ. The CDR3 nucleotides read TGCGCCAGCAGCTTGGGAGAGGGGCTTTGGAACATTCAGTACTTC. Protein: CASSLGEGLWNIQYF.

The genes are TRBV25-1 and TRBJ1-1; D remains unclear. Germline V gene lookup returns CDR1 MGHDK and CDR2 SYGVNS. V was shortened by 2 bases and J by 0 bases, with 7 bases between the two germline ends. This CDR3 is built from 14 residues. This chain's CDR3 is CASSEQEMNTEAFF. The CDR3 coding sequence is TGTGCCAGCAGTGAACAGGAAATGAACACTGAAGCTTTCTTT.

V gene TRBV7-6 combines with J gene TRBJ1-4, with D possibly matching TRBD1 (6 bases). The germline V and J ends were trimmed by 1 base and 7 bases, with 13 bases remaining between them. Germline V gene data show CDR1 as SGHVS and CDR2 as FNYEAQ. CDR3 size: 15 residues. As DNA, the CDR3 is TGTGCCAGCAGCTTAGGGGGGCTAATGTCTGAAAAACTGTTTTTT. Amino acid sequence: CASSLGGLMSEKLFF.